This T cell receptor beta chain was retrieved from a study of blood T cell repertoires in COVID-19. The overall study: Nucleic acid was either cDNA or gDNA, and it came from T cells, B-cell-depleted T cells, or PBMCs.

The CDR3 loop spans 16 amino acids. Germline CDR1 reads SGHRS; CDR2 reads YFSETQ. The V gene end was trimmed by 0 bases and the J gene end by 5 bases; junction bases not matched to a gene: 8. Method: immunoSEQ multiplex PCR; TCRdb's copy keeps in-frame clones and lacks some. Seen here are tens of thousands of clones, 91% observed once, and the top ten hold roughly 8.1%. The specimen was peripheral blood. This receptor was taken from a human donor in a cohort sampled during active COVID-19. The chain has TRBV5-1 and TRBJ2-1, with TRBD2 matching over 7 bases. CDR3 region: CASSLGGDYTNNEQFF. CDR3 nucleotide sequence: TGCGCCAGCAGCTTGGGCGGGGACTATACAAACAATGAGCAGTTCTTC.